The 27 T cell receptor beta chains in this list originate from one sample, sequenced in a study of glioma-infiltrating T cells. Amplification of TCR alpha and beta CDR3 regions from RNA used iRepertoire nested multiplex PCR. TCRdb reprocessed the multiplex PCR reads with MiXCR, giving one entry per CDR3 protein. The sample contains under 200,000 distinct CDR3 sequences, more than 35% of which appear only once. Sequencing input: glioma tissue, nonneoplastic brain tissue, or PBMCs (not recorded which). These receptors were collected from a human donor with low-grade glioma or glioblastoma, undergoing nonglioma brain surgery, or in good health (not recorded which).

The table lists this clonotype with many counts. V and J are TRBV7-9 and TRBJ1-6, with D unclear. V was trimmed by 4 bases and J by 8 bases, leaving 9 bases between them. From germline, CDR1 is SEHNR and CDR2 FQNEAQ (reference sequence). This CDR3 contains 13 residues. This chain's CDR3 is CASSSTVYSPLHF. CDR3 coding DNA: TGTGCCAGCAGCTCGACCGTTTATTCACCCCTCCACTTT.

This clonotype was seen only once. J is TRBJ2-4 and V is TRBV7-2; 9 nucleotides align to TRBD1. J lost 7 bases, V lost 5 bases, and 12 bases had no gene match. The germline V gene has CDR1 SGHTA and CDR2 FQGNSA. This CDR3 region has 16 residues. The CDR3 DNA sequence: TGTGCCAGCAGCCCGATCTCACGGACAGGGGAGAACATTCAGTACTTC. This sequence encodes CASSPISRTGENIQYF.

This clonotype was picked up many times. The CDR3, as DNA: TGTGCCAGCAGTTCAACACGGGCCGGAGATACGCAGTATTTT. Translated, it gives CASSSTRAGDTQYF. The J gene is TRBJ2-3, the V gene TRBV28; no reliable D call. V lost 4 bases, J lost 5 bases, and 13 bases lay in between. CDR3 length: 14 amino acids. Germline loops: CDR1 MDHEN, CDR2 SYDVKM.

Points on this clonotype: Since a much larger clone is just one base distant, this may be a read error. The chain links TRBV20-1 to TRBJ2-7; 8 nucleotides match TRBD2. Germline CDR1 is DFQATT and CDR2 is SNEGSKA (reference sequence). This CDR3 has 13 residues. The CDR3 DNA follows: TGCAGTGCCGGGACTAGGGGACCCTACAAGCAGTACTTC. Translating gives CSAGTRGPYKQYF.

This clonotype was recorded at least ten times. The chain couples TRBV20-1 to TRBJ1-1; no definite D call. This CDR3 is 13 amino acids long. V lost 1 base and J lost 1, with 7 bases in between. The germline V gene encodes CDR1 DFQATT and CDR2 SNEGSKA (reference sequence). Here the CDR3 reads CSARGQRNTEAFF. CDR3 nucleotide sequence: TGCAGTGCTAGAGGGCAACGGAACACTGAAGCTTTCTTT.

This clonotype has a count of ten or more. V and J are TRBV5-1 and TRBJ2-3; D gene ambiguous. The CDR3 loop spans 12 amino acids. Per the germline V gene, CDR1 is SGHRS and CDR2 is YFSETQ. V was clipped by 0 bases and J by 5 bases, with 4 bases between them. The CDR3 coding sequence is TGCGCCAGCAGCTTGGAAGAAGATACGCAGTATTTT. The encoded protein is CASSLEEDTQYF.

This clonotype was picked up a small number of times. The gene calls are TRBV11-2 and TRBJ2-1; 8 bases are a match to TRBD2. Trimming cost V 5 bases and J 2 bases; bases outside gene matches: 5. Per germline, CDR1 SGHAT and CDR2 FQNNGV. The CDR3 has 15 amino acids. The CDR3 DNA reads TGTGCCAGCAGCCACACACTAGCGGCCTACAATGAGCAGTTCTTC. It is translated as CASSHTLAAYNEQFF.

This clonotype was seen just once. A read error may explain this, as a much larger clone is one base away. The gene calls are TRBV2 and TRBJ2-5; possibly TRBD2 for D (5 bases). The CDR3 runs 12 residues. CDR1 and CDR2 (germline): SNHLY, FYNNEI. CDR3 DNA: TGTGCCAGCAGCTATGACGGGGAGACCAAGTACTTC. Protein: CASSYDGETKYF.

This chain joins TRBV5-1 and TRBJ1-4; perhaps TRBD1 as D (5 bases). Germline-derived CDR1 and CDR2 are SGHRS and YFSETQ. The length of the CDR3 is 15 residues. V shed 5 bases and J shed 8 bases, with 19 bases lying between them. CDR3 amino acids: CASRDDVMGDEKLFF. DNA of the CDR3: TGCGCCAGCAGGGACGACGTAATGGGGGACGAAAAACTGTTTTTT.

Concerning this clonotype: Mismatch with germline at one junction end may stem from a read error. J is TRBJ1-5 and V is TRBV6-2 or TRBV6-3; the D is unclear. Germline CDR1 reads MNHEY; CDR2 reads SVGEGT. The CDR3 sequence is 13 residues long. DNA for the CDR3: TGTGCCAGCAGTTACTCCCGGGATCAGACCCAGCATTTC. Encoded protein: CASSYSRDQTQHF.

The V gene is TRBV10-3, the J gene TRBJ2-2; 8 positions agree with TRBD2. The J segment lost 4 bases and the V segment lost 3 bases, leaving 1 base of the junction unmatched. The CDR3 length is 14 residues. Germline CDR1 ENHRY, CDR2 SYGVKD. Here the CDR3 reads CAISDSGGTGELFF. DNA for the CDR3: TGTGCCATCAGTGACAGCGGGGGCACCGGGGAGCTGTTTTTT.

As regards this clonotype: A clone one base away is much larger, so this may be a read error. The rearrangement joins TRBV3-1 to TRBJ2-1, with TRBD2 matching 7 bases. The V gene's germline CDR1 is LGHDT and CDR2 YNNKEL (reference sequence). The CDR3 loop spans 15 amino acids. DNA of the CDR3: TGTGCCAGCAGCAAAGACCGAGCGGGATGGAATGAGCAGTTCTTC. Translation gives CASSKDRAGWNEQFF.

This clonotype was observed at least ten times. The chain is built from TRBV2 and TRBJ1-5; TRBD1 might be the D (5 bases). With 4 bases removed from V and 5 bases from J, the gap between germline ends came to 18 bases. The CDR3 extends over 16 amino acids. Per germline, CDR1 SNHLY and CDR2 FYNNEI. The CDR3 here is CASSVGEGSRDQPQHF. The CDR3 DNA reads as TGTGCCAGCAGTGTGGGAGAGGGGAGTAGGGATCAGCCCCAGCATTTT.

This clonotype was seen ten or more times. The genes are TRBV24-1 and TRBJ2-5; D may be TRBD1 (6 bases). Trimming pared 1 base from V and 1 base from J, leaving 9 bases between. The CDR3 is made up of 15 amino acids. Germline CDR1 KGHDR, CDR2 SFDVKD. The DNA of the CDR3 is TGTGCCACCAGTGATTTCGAGACAGGCCAAGAGACCCAGTACTTC. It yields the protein CATSDFETGQETQYF.

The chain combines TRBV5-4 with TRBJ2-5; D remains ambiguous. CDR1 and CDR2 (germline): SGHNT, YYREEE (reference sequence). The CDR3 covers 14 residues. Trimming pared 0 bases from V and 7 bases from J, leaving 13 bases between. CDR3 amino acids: CASSLEVASGTQYF. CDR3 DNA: TGTGCCAGCAGCTTGGAGGTAGCTTCGGGGACCCAGTACTTC.

DNA of the CDR3: TGTGCCAGCAGCCGGGACTACAATCAGCCCCAGCATTTT. Its protein is CASSRDYNQPQHF. The V call is TRBV3-1, the J call TRBJ1-5; a weak D match, TRBD1 (5 bases). Germline V gene data show CDR1 as LGHDT and CDR2 as YNNKEL (reference sequence). This CDR3 is 13 amino acids long. V gave up 4 bases and J gave up 3 bases, with 7 bases separating them.

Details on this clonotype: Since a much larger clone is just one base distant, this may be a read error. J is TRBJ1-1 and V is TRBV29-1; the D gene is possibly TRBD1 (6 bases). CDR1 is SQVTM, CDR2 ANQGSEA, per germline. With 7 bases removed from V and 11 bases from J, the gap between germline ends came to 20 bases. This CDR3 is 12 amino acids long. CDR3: CSEGLGTPGAFF. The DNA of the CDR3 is TGCAGCGAAGGACTCGGGACACCGGGGGCTTTCTTT.

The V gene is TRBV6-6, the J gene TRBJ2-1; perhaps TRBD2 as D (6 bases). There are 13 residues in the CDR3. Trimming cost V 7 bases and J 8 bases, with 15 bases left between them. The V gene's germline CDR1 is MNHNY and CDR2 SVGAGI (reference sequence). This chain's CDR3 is CASTRLVSHEQFF. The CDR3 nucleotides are TGTGCCAGCACGCGACTAGTCTCGCATGAGCAGTTCTTC.

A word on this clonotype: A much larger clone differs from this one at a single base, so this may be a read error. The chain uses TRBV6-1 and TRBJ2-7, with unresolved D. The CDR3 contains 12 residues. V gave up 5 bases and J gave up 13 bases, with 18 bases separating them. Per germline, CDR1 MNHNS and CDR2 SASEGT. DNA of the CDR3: TGTGCCAGCAGTTTTCGGGCTTCCCCGCTATACTTC. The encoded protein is CASSFRASPLYF.

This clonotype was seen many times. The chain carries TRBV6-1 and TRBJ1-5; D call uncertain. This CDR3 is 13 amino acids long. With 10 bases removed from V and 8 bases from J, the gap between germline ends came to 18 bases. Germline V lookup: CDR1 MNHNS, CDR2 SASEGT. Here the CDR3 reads CAISRDPREPQHF. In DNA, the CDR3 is TGTGCCATCAGCCGGGATCCCCGAGAGCCCCAGCATTTT.

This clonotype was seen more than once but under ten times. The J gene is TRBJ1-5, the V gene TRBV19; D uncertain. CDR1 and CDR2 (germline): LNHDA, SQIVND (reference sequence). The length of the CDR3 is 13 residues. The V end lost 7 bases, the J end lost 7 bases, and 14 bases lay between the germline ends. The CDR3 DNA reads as TGTGCCAGTAAGGAGGTAGGAGACCAGCCCCAGCATTTT. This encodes CASKEVGDQPQHF.

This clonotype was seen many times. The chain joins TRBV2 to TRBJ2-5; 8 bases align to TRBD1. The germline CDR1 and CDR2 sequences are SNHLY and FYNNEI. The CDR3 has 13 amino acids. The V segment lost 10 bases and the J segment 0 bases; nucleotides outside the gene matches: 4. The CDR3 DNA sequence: TGTGCCACCCTGGGACAGGACCAAGAGACCCAGTACTTC. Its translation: CATLGQDQETQYF.

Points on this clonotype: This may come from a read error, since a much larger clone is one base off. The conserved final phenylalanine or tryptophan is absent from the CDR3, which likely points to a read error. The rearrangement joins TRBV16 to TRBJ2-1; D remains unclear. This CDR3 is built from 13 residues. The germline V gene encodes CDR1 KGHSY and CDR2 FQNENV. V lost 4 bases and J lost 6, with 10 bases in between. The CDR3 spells CASSPRPGNEQFS. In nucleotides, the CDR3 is TGTGCCAGCAGCCCCCGGCCGGGCAATGAGCAGTTCTCC.

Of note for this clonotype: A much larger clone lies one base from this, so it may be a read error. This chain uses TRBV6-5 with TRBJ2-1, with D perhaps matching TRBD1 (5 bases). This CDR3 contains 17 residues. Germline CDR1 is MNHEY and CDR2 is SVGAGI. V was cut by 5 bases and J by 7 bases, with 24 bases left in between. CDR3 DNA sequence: TGTGCCAGCAGTGTGGGGCTGGAGAATCTTCGGGCTAATGAGCAGTTCTTC. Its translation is CASSVGLENLRANEQFF.

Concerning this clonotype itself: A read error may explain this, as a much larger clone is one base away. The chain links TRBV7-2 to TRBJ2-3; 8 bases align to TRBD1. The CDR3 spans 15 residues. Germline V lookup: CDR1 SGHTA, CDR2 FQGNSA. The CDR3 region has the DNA TGTGCCAGCAGCTCGCAGGGGGCGCAATCAGATAAGCAGTATTTT. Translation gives CASSSQGAQSDKQYF.

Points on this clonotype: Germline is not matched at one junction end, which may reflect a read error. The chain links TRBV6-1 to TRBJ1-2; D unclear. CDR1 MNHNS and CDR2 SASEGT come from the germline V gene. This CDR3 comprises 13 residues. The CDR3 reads CASSEEEAIGYAF. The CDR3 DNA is TGTGCCAGCAGTGAAGAGGAGGCCATTGGCTACGCCTTC.

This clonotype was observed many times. The CDR3 DNA follows: TGTGCCAGCCGGGGTATTGGTCTCCACGAGCAGTACTTC. The encoded protein is CASRGIGLHEQYF. The J gene is TRBJ2-7, the V gene TRBV27; a possible D gene is TRBD2 (5 bases). The length of the CDR3 is 13 residues. Germline V gene lookup returns CDR1 MNHEY and CDR2 SMNVEV (reference sequence). Trimming pared 8 bases from V and 5 bases from J, leaving 16 bases between.